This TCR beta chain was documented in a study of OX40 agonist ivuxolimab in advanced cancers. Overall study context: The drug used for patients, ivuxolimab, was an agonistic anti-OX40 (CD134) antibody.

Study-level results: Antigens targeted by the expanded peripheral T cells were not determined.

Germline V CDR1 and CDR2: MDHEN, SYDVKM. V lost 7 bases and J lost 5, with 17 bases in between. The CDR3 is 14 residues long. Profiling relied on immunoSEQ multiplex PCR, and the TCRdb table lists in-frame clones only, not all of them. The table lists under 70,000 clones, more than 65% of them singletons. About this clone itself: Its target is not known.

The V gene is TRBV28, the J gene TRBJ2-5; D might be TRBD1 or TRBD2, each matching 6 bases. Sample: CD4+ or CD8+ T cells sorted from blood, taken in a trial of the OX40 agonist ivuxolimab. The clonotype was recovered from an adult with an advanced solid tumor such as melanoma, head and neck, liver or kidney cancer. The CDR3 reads CASKTGGGEETQYF. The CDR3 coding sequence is TGTGCCAGCAAAACCGGGGGCGGGGAGGAGACCCAGTACTTC.